A selection of T cell receptor beta chains follows, all from one sample in a study of T cell changes during pregnancy in multiple sclerosis. Measured with immunoSEQ multiplex PCR; TCRdb has only the in-frame clones, and not every one. The sample has 55,000 to 80,000 clones; about nine tenths are singletons. The sample in question was peripheral blood, obtained after pregnancy. The receptors were gathered from a female donor in good health, enrolled as a control in a pregnancy study. The CDR3 runs from the conserved cysteine through the conserved F or W. Fields, in order: clone size, J gene, D gene, V gene, CDR3 DNA, CDR3 protein. D genes are given only for firm matches. Clone size appears in some rows only: once, few, many, or a class for an expanded clone.

clone size: -
J gene: TRBJ2-1
D gene: -
V gene: TRBV5-1
CDR3 DNA: TGCGCCAGCAGCTTGGGGTTCCTAGCCGATGAGCAGTTCTTC
CDR3 protein: CASSLGFLADEQFF

clone size: -
J gene: TRBJ1-4
D gene: TRBD1
V gene: TRBV5-6
CDR3 DNA: TGTGCCAGCAGCGTGACAGGGGAGGGAAAACTGTTTTTT
CDR3 protein: CASSVTGEGKLFF

clone size: -
J gene: TRBJ2-7
D gene: TRBD2
V gene: TRBV15
CDR3 DNA: TGTGCCACCAGCAAATTAGCGGGAGAGGGTATCGAGCAGTACTTC
CDR3 protein: CATSKLAGEGIEQYF

clone size: -
J gene: TRBJ2-2
D gene: TRBD1
V gene: TRBV6-5
CDR3 DNA: TGTGCCAGCAGCCGAAGACAGGGGGCCGGGGAGCTGTTTTTT
CDR3 protein: CASSRRQGAGELFF

clone size: -
J gene: TRBJ2-2
D gene: TRBD2
V gene: TRBV25-1
CDR3 DNA: TGTGCCAGCAGTGAATCGGGGAGGGAATACACCGGGGAGCTGTTTTTT
CDR3 protein: CASSESGREYTGELFF

clone size: -
J gene: TRBJ2-2
D gene: TRBD2
V gene: TRBV18
CDR3 DNA: TGTGCCAGCTCACCGGAACTAGCGGGAGGGCGGACCGGGGAGCTGTTTTTT
CDR3 protein: CASSPELAGGRTGELFF

clone size: once
J gene: TRBJ2-2
D gene: TRBD1
V gene: TRBV7-2
CDR3 DNA: TGTGCCAGCAGCCTATTACCAGGGGGCGCGAGTACCGGGGAGCTGTTTTTT
CDR3 protein: CASSLLPGGASTGELFF

clone size: -
J gene: TRBJ2-7
D gene: -
V gene: TRBV4-3
CDR3 DNA: TGCGCCAGCAGCCAAGACACAGGCCGCGAGCAGTACTTC
CDR3 protein: CASSQDTGREQYF

clone size: -
J gene: TRBJ1-1
D gene: -
V gene: TRBV11-2
CDR3 DNA: TGTGCCAGCAGCTTCCAGGTTCTTTTTGAAGCTTTCTTT
CDR3 protein: CASSFQVLFEAFF

clone size: few
J gene: TRBJ2-1
D gene: TRBD2
V gene: TRBV11-3
CDR3 DNA: TGTGCCAGCAGCCCCGGGACTAGCTCCTACAATGAGCAGTTCTTC
CDR3 protein: CASSPGTSSYNEQFF

clone size: -
J gene: TRBJ2-7
D gene: TRBD2
V gene: TRBV19
CDR3 DNA: TGTGCCAGTAGCAACCAGGGACTAGCGGGGCCCGAGCAGTACTTC
CDR3 protein: CASSNQGLAGPEQYF

clone size: -
J gene: TRBJ2-7
D gene: -
V gene: TRBV19
CDR3 DNA: TGTGCCAGTAGTATCAGTCTGAGGAGCTCCTACGAGCAGTACTTC
CDR3 protein: CASSISLRSSYEQYF

clone size: -
J gene: TRBJ2-7
D gene: -
V gene: TRBV6-5
CDR3 DNA: TGTGCCAGCAGTTCGAGTGGGCAGGGGCTCAGGGAGCAGTACTTC
CDR3 protein: CASSSSGQGLREQYF

clone size: -
J gene: TRBJ2-7
D gene: -
V gene: TRBV9
CDR3 DNA: TGTGCCAGCAGCGTAGCTCAGCGGGTTGGAGCCTACGAGCAGTACTTC
CDR3 protein: CASSVAQRVGAYEQYF

clone size: -
J gene: TRBJ2-5
D gene: -
V gene: TRBV30
CDR3 DNA: TGTGCCTGGGGTAAGACTTTGAAGACCCAGTACTTC
CDR3 protein: CAWGKTLKTQYF

clone size: -
J gene: TRBJ2-2
D gene: -
V gene: TRBV2
CDR3 DNA: TGTGCCAGCAGTGAATCAACGGTCGGTACCGGGGAGCTGTTTTTT
CDR3 protein: CASSESTVGTGELFF

clone size: -
J gene: TRBJ1-2
D gene: TRBD1
V gene: TRBV15
CDR3 DNA: TGTGCCACCAGCGGTAGACAGGGACTTATAGAAGCTAACTATGGCTACACCTTC
CDR3 protein: CATSGRQGLIEANYGYTF

clone size: -
J gene: TRBJ2-7
D gene: -
V gene: TRBV5-4
CDR3 DNA: TGTGCCAGCAGCTCCCCCGGGACATTCGGGAACGAGCAGTACTTC
CDR3 protein: CASSSPGTFGNEQYF